Each of the 28 T cell receptor beta chains below was sequenced from the same sample in a study of blood T cell repertoires in COVID-19. The data were produced by immunoSEQ multiplex PCR, yet TCRdb's version contains in-frame clones alone and is incomplete. The sample lists approximately 230,000 clones, around nine tenths occurring once. Sequenced: PBMCs or T cells enriched from blood (not recorded which). The receptors here all came from a woman between 45 and 65 years old with acute COVID-19.

This chain connects TRBV18 to TRBJ2-7, with TRBD1 matching over 7 bases. Trimming at V came to 3 bases and at J to 5 bases, leaving 7 bases not matched to a gene. Germline V gene lookup returns CDR1 KGHSH and CDR2 LQKENI. This CDR3 spans 14 amino acids. CDR3 sequence reads: CASSPPGQRDEQYF. Written as DNA, the CDR3 is TGTGCCAGCTCACCCCCGGGACAGAGGGACGAGCAGTACTTC.

The chain combines TRBV27 with TRBJ2-2; weak D call: TRBD2 (5 bases). With 8 bases removed from V and 5 bases from J, the gap between germline ends came to 18 bases. In germline, CDR1 is MNHEY, CDR2 SMNVEV (reference sequence). The CDR3 is made up of 15 amino acids. CDR3 amino acids: CASSGIGWRTGELFF. CDR3 in DNA: TGTGCCAGCTCAGGAATAGGGTGGAGGACCGGGGAGCTGTTTTTT.

The chain carries TRBV29-1 and TRBJ2-3; the D is unclear. Per germline, CDR1 SQVTM and CDR2 ANQGSEA. V gave up 7 bases and J gave up 0 bases, with 14 bases separating them. The CDR3 runs 14 residues. CDR3 sequence (DNA): TGCAGCGCTCCCCCGACTCCTAGCACAGATACGCAGTATTTT. It codes for CSAPPTPSTDTQYF.

The chain carries TRBV12-3 or TRBV12-4 and TRBJ1-1; 9 bases fit TRBD1. With V trimmed by 5 bases and J by 8 bases, 3 bases remained unmatched. This CDR3 region has 12 residues. The CDR3: CASSAGQGEAFF. The CDR3 region has the DNA TGTGCCAGCAGTGCGGGACAGGGAGAAGCTTTCTTT.

The gene calls are TRBV7-9 and TRBJ2-1; D gene ambiguous. CDR1 and CDR2 (germline): SEHNR, FQNEAQ (reference sequence). CDR3 length: 15 residues. Trimming removed 6 bases from V and 12 bases from J, with 24 bases in between. The CDR3 DNA reads as TGTGCCAGCAGATATCACACAACCGTGGCAACGGGGCAGTTCTTC. Translating it yields CASRYHTTVATGQFF.

This clone was counted a few times. This chain connects TRBV9 to TRBJ1-2; possible D gene TRBD1, 5 bases. V was pared by 5 bases and J by 1 base, with 12 bases between. The CDR3 totals 14 residues. The germline V gene has CDR1 SGDLS and CDR2 YYNGEE. As DNA, the CDR3 is TGTGCCAGCAGGCCTGGGGGGGATAACTATGGCTACACCTTC. This sequence encodes CASRPGGDNYGYTF.

The V call is TRBV18, the J call TRBJ2-2; 13 nucleotides align to TRBD2. Germline loops: CDR1 KGHSH, CDR2 LQKENI. The CDR3 consists of 17 residues. V trimming: 0 bases; J trimming: 6 bases; junction bases outside the gene matches: 4. The CDR3 nucleotides are TGTGCCAGCTCACCACCAGGACTAGCGGGAGTACCCGGGGAGCTGTTTTTT. This codes for CASSPPGLAGVPGELFF.

The V call is TRBV28, the J call TRBJ1-4; D might be TRBD1 (5 bases). Germline CDR1 is MDHEN and CDR2 is SYDVKM. This CDR3 is built from 16 residues. V was shortened by 8 bases and J by 10 bases, with 26 bases between the two germline ends. The DNA for the CDR3 is TGTGCCAGCTTTTCAGGCCGGGAGACTTGGGGGGGAAAACTGTTTTTT. Translation: CASFSGRETWGGKLFF.

Written as DNA, the CDR3 is TGCAGCGTTGAAGATTTTACCGAGTGGACAGGGGGCGAGGAGACCCAGTACTTC. This sequence encodes CSVEDFTEWTGGEETQYF. This chain uses TRBV29-1 with TRBJ2-5, with TRBD1 matching 11 bases. The length of the CDR3 is 18 residues. Germline CDR1 reads SQVTM; CDR2 reads ANQGSEA. The trim removed 0 bases at V and 5 bases at J, leaving 14 bases unmatched.

The V gene is TRBV27, the J gene TRBJ1-5; D may be TRBD1 (6 bases). The CDR3 is made up of 15 amino acids. The V gene lost 2 bases and the J gene lost 6 bases, with 14 bases spanning the gap. Per the germline V gene, CDR1 is MNHEY and CDR2 is SMNVEV (reference sequence). The CDR3 region has the DNA TGTGCCAGCAGTTTAAAGGGGGGAGGGATTCAGCCCCAGCATTTT. Translation gives CASSLKGGGIQPQHF.

J is TRBJ2-1 and V is TRBV7-3; no definite D call. Trimming cost V 2 bases and J 6 bases, with 17 bases left between them. CDR3 length: 16 residues. Germline-derived CDR1 and CDR2 are SGHTA and FQGTGA. The CDR3 sequence: CASSLVADTTGNEQFF. In DNA form, the CDR3 reads TGTGCCAGCAGCTTAGTTGCAGATACAACGGGCAATGAGCAGTTCTTC.

This clone showed up many times. The chain links TRBV2 to TRBJ1-4; D not certain. V was shortened by 8 bases and J by 5 bases, with 12 bases between the two germline ends. Germline CDR1 and CDR2: SNHLY and FYNNEI. This CDR3 region has 13 residues. The CDR3 loop reads CASHRELNEKLFF. CDR3 in DNA: TGTGCCAGCCACAGAGAACTGAATGAAAAACTGTTTTTT.

The chain couples TRBV28 to TRBJ1-5; TRBD1 agrees at 9 bases. The CDR3 has 14 amino acids. J was trimmed by 6 bases and V by 5 bases; bases with no gene match: 5. CDR1 is MDHEN, CDR2 SYDVKM, per germline. The CDR3 region is CASSLTGGGQPQHF. The CDR3 region has the DNA TGTGCCAGCAGTCTCACAGGGGGCGGTCAGCCCCAGCATTTT.

This clone was seen only once. The same CDR3 is also encoded by other DNA sequences in this sample. This rearrangement joins TRBV18 to TRBJ2-2; maybe TRBD1 (5 bases). The CDR3 sequence is 14 residues long. Trimming took off 3 bases at V and 0 bases at J, with 5 bases between the two ends. Germline V lookup: CDR1 KGHSH, CDR2 LQKENI. The chain's CDR3 is CASSPTANTGELFF. The CDR3 nucleotides read TGTGCCAGCTCACCGACAGCGAACACCGGGGAGCTGTTTTTT.

This sequence joins TRBV9 and TRBJ1-6; 8 bases line up with TRBD1. CDR1 and CDR2 from the germline V gene are SGDLS and YYNGEE. The V gene end was trimmed by 4 bases and the J gene end by 7 bases; junction bases not matched to a gene: 7. The CDR3 contains 15 residues. CDR3 amino acids: CASSSRTGRNSPLHF. Here the CDR3 DNA reads TGTGCCAGCAGCTCACGGACAGGGCGAAATTCACCCCTCCACTTT.

The chain is built from TRBV7-9 and TRBJ1-1; D is unclear. The CDR3 runs to 15 residues. V was shortened by 1 base and J by 0 bases, with 9 bases between the two germline ends. Looked up from germline, CDR1 is SEHNR and CDR2 is FQNEAQ (reference sequence). This CDR3 reads CASSLGSAVNTEAFF. The CDR3 DNA is TGTGCCAGCAGCTTAGGAAGTGCAGTGAACACTGAAGCTTTCTTT.

J is TRBJ2-7 and V is TRBV27; D unclear. V lost 3 bases, J lost 2 bases, and 2 bases lay in between. This CDR3 has 11 amino acids. From germline, CDR1 is MNHEY and CDR2 SMNVEV (reference sequence). CDR3 coding DNA: TGTGCCAGCAGTTTTACCTACGAGCAGTACTTC. Translating gives CASSFTYEQYF.

The rearrangement links TRBV4-2 to TRBJ1-2; D possibly corresponds to TRBD1 (6 bases). The CDR3 runs 15 residues. V dropped 0 bases and J dropped 4 bases, with 12 bases sitting between them. Germline lookup yields CDR1 LGHNA and CDR2 YNFKEQ. CDR3 in DNA: TGTGCCAGCAGCCAAGAGACAGGAGGATTCTATGGCTACACCTTC. This encodes CASSQETGGFYGYTF.

V usage is TRBV18 and J usage is TRBJ2-7; 7 bases fit TRBD2. The V segment lost 1 base and the J segment 2 bases; nucleotides outside the gene matches: 5. Germline V gives CDR1 KGHSH, CDR2 LQKENI. The CDR3 covers 15 residues. The CDR3 coding sequence is TGTGCCAGCTCACCACTCCGTGGGAGGGCCTACGAGCAGTACTTC. Its translation: CASSPLRGRAYEQYF.

V gene TRBV24-1 combines with J gene TRBJ2-1; tentative D call: TRBD2 (6 bases). In germline, CDR1 is KGHDR, CDR2 SFDVKD. The CDR3 sequence is 12 residues long. Between the trimmed V and J ends, which lost 12 bases and 1 base, there was a span of 9 bases. The CDR3 is CALGGSYNEQFF. The CDR3 DNA follows: TGTGCCCTCGGGGGTTCCTACAATGAGCAGTTCTTC.

The chain links TRBV7-9 to TRBJ2-7; no reliable D call. Germline values: CDR1 SEHNR, CDR2 FQNEAQ (reference sequence). Trimming removed 1 base at V and 8 bases at J, with 9 bases between. CDR3 length: 12 amino acids. The CDR3 here is CASSLDLSKQYF. The DNA for the CDR3 is TGTGCCAGCAGCTTAGATCTTAGCAAGCAGTACTTC. Using reference TRBV7-9 and TRBJ2-7 for the parts outside the CDR3, the full variable domain is DTGVSQNPRHKITKRGQNVTFRCDPISEHNRLYWYRQTLGQGPEFLTYFQNEAQLEKSRLLSDRFSAERPKGSFSTLEIQRTEQGDSAMYLCASSLDLSKQYFGPGTRLTVT.

The chain couples TRBV27 to TRBJ1-2; perhaps TRBD1 as D (6 bases). The CDR3 is 13 residues long. V was clipped by 4 bases and J by 7 bases, with 13 bases between them. Per germline, CDR1 MNHEY and CDR2 SMNVEV (reference sequence). The CDR3 is CASSSNTGLGYTF. CDR3 nucleotides: TGTGCCAGCAGTTCCAACACAGGGCTTGGCTACACCTTC.

This clone has only a few counts. V gene TRBV6-5 combines with J gene TRBJ2-7; 8 nucleotides match TRBD2. The V gene end was trimmed by 2 bases and the J gene end by 1 base; junction bases not matched to a gene: 4. The CDR3 has 15 residues. CDR1 MNHEY and CDR2 SVGAGI come from the germline V gene. In DNA form, the CDR3 reads TGTGCCAGCAGTTACACCACTAGCGGATCCTACGAGCAGTACTTC. Amino acid sequence: CASSYTTSGSYEQYF.

In its sample, this clone was seen once. This chain joins TRBV5-6 and TRBJ2-6, with D possibly matching TRBD1 (6 bases). The CDR3 length is 17 residues. Trimming left V 0 bases short and J 1 base short, with 11 bases between. Germline loops: CDR1 SGHDT, CDR2 YYEEEE. Here the CDR3 reads CASSLDTGSSGANVLTF. CDR3 sequence (DNA): TGTGCCAGCAGCTTGGACACAGGGTCGTCTGGGGCCAACGTCCTGACTTTC.

The V call is TRBV20-1, the J call TRBJ2-7; D is uncertain. Germline CDR1 is DFQATT and CDR2 is SNEGSKA (reference sequence). CDR3 length: 11 residues. V was cut by 1 base and J by 3 bases, with 4 bases left in between. The CDR3 sequence: CSARGIYEQYF. The CDR3 DNA follows: TGCAGTGCTAGAGGTATCTACGAGCAGTACTTC.

The chain has TRBV28 and TRBJ1-5; 7 nucleotides match TRBD1. Germline CDR1 reads MDHEN; CDR2 reads SYDVKM. V was pared by 4 bases and J by 3 bases, with 9 bases of the junction left unmatched. CDR3 length equals 16 residues. CDR3 sequence: CASSSDREDNNQPQHF. As DNA, the CDR3 is TGTGCCAGCAGTTCAGACAGGGAGGATAACAATCAGCCCCAGCATTTT. The full variable domain, with the rest looked up from reference TRBV28 and TRBJ1-5, is DVKVTQSSRYLVKRTGEKVFLECVQDMDHENMFWYRQDPGLGLRLIYFSYDVKMKEKGDIPEGYSVSREKKERFSLILESASTNQTSMYLCASSSDREDNNQPQHFGDGTRLSIL.

This CDR3 reads CASSFTSDTYEQYF. In DNA form, the CDR3 reads TGCGCCAGCAGCTTCACTAGCGACACCTACGAGCAGTACTTC. The V gene is TRBV5-1, the J gene TRBJ2-7; TRBD2 agrees at 7 bases. Trimming removed 2 bases from V and 2 bases from J; junction bases left unmatched: 4. CDR1 and CDR2 (germline): SGHRS, YFSETQ. The CDR3 consists of 14 residues.

This clone showed up just once. The chain combines TRBV15 with TRBJ2-5, with D perhaps matching TRBD2 (5 bases). This CDR3 region has 13 residues. Germline V lookup: CDR1 LNHNV, CDR2 YYDKDF (reference sequence). The V gene lost 3 bases and the J gene lost 1 base, with 6 bases spanning the gap. The CDR3 protein is CATSRDFQETQYF. CDR3 coding DNA: TGTGCCACCAGCAGGGACTTCCAAGAGACCCAGTACTTC.